This TCR beta chain was observed in a study of blood T cell repertoires in COVID-19. Looking at the study overall: Samples taken during acute and convalescent COVID-19 were collected in the United States, Italy and Spain.

Under the authors' procedure: Using reference gene primer amplification, nucleated cell counts were estimated. The table came from immunoSEQ multiplex PCR; TCRdb's copy has only in-frame clones and leaves some out. D and trimming come from the DNA, and the V and J calls and clone size come from that table. Here the sample spans under 85,000 clones, more than 65% being singletons. This sequence originates from a man aged 45-65 years with acute or convalescent COVID-19. The sequenced sample was peripheral blood.

CDR3 nucleotide sequence: TGTGCCAGCAGTGAAGCGTTAGCACAGGGGAATTCACCCCTCCACTTT. Translating gives CASSEALAQGNSPLHF. This chain connects TRBV2 to TRBJ1-6; 7 positions match TRBD1. The CDR3 contains 16 residues. CDR1 and CDR2 from the germline V gene are SNHLY and FYNNEI. The J segment lost 7 bases and the V segment lost 0 bases, leaving 6 bases of the junction unmatched.